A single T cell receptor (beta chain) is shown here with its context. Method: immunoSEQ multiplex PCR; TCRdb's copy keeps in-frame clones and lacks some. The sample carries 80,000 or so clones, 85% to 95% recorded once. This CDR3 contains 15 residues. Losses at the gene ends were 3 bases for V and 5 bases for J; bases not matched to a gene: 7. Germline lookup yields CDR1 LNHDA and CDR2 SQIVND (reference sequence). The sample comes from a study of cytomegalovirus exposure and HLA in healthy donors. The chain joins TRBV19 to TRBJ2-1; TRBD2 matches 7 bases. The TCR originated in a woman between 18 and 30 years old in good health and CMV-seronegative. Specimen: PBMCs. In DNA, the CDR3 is TGTGCCAGTAGTATGATTGGTGGGAGGGACAATGAGCAGTTCTTC. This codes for CASSMIGGRDNEQFF.